A selection of T cell receptor beta chains follows, all from one sample in a study of response to subunit inactivated influenza vaccine. TCRdb analysed the RT-PCR reads with MiXCR anew, one entry per CDR3 protein. The sample has about 500,000 distinct CDR3 sequences, 10% to 15% seen once. Specimen: PBMCs from blood, collected 35 to 45 days after vaccination. These receptor sequences come from a man aged 50-60 years who received an inactivated influenza vaccine. The CDR3 runs from the conserved cysteine through the conserved F or W. Each record gives: V gene, D gene, clone size, J gene, CDR3 protein, CDR3 DNA. D genes are given only for firm matches. Rows give clone size only sometimes, using once, few, many, or a class for an expanded clone.

V: TRBV12-3/TRBV12-4
D: .
size: many
J: TRBJ1-3
CDR3: CASTQRDTGNTIYF
DNA: TGTGCCAGCACCCAAAGGGACACTGGAAACACCATATATTTT

V: TRBV20-1
D: .
size: many
J: TRBJ2-1
CDR3: CSARGWKSNEEQFF
DNA: TGCAGTGCTAGGGGGTGGAAGTCCAATGAAGAGCAGTTCTTC

V: TRBV5-5
D: .
size: .
J: TRBJ2-1
CDR3: CASCLGRLLGEQFF
DNA: TGTGCCAGCTGCTTGGGCCGACTGCTGGGTGAGCAGTTCTTC

V: TRBV7-9
D: .
size: .
J: TRBJ1-2
CDR3: CASSLSGISNYGYTF
DNA: TGTGCCAGCAGCTTATCAGGGATATCGAACTATGGCTACACCTTC

V: TRBV7-9
D: TRBD1
size: few
J: TRBJ1-6
CDR3: CASRAGTGGNSPLHF
DNA: TGTGCCAGCAGGGCCGGGACAGGGGGTAATTCACCCCTCCACTTT

V: TRBV12-3/TRBV12-4
D: TRBD2
size: few
J: TRBJ2-2
CDR3: CASNLAGGPGNTGELFF
DNA: TGTGCCAGCAATTTAGCGGGGGGGCCGGGGAACACCGGGGAGCTGTTTTTT

V: TRBV27
D: .
size: .
J: TRBJ2-5
CDR3: CASRYGETQYF
DNA: TGTGCCAGCAGATATGGCGAGACCCAGTACTTC

V: TRBV28
D: .
size: .
J: TRBJ2-1
CDR3: CASSRGRNSNEQFF
DNA: TGTGCCAGCAGTCGTGGACGGAATTCCAATGAGCAGTTCTTC

V: TRBV12-3/TRBV12-4
D: TRBD1
size: .
J: TRBJ1-5
CDR3: CASSTTGDLGPQHF
DNA: TGTGCCAGCAGCACGACAGGGGACCTTGGGCCCCAGCATTTT

V: TRBV28
D: TRBD1
size: few
J: TRBJ1-6
CDR3: CASSFRTGGFYNSPLHF
DNA: TGTGCCAGCAGTTTCCGGACAGGGGGCTTCTATAATTCACCCCTCCACTTT

V: TRBV3-1
D: TRBD1
size: few
J: TRBJ2-7
CDR3: CASGRQGAYEQYF
DNA: TGTGCCAGCGGTAGACAGGGAGCCTACGAGCAGTACTTC

V: TRBV10-3
D: TRBD1
size: few
J: TRBJ2-3
CDR3: CAITKDRGNTQYF
DNA: TGTGCCATCACCAAGGACAGGGGTAATACGCAGTATTTT

V: TRBV19
D: .
size: .
J: TRBJ2-7
CDR3: CASAMKKSYEQYF
DNA: TGTGCCAGTGCTATGAAAAAAAGCTACGAGCAGTACTTC

V: TRBV7-2
D: .
size: few
J: TRBJ2-6
CDR3: CASSLAFPSLISGANVLTF
DNA: TGTGCCAGCAGCTTAGCTTTCCCGAGCTTGATCTCTGGGGCCAACGTCCTGACTTTC

V: TRBV20-1
D: .
size: .
J: TRBJ2-3
CDR3: CSARDVNIGTQYF
DNA: TGCAGTGCTAGAGACGTTAATATTGGTACGCAGTATTTT

V: TRBV6-2/TRBV6-3
D: TRBD2
size: many
J: TRBJ2-1
CDR3: CASSYRTPLAGIYNEQFF
DNA: TGTGCCAGCAGTTACAGAACCCCACTAGCGGGAATCTACAATGAGCAGTTCTTC

V: TRBV12-3/TRBV12-4
D: TRBD2
size: few
J: TRBJ2-4
CDR3: CASSWTSGGIQYF
DNA: TGTGCCAGCAGTTGGACTAGCGGGGGCATTCAGTACTTC

V: TRBV20-1
D: TRBD1
size: .
J: TRBJ1-4
CDR3: CSARQKGGQIGEKLFF
DNA: TGCAGTGCTAGACAAAAAGGGGGACAGATAGGAGAAAAACTGTTTTTT

V: TRBV3-1
D: .
size: few
J: TRBJ2-7
CDR3: CASSQRGGLSYEQYF
DNA: TGTGCCAGCAGCCAGAGGGGGGGCCTATCCTACGAGCAGTACTTC

V: TRBV4-3
D: TRBD2
size: few
J: TRBJ2-3
CDR3: CASSQGTSGGVGTQYF
DNA: TGCGCCAGCAGCCAGGGGACTAGCGGGGGCGTGGGTACGCAGTATTTT

V: TRBV4-2
D: .
size: many
J: TRBJ2-1
CDR3: CASSQDLSNRGNEQFF
DNA: TGTGCCAGCAGCCAAGATCTGTCTAACCGCGGGAATGAGCAGTTCTTC

V: TRBV20-1
D: TRBD2
size: many
J: TRBJ2-1
CDR3: CSARFKVRLAGNEQFF
DNA: TGCAGTGCTAGGTTTAAGGTCAGGCTAGCGGGCAATGAGCAGTTCTTC

V: TRBV15
D: TRBD1
size: few
J: TRBJ2-3
CDR3: CATSSRGQGWDTQYF
DNA: TGTGCCACCAGCTCCCGGGGACAGGGATGGGATACGCAGTATTTT

V: TRBV12-3/TRBV12-4
D: .
size: few
J: TRBJ1-2
CDR3: CASSLGPAGYTF
DNA: TGTGCCAGCAGTTTAGGTCCGGCTGGCTACACCTTC

V: TRBV4-2
D: .
size: many
J: TRBJ2-7
CDR3: CASSQAGPTYEQYF
DNA: TGTGCCAGCAGCCAAGCGGGCCCTACCTACGAGCAGTACTTC

V: TRBV6-5
D: .
size: .
J: TRBJ2-3
CDR3: CASSYSDPDWDTSTDTQYF
DNA: TGTGCCAGCAGTTACTCAGACCCGGACTGGGATACTAGCACAGATACGCAGTATTTT

V: TRBV15
D: TRBD1
size: .
J: TRBJ2-3
CDR3: CATSRDRVGDTQYF
DNA: TGTGCCACCAGCAGGGACAGGGTGGGAGATACGCAGTATTTT

V: TRBV6-2/TRBV6-3
D: .
size: .
J: TRBJ1-2
CDR3: CASSYLNTGLGYGYTF
DNA: TGTGCCAGCAGTTACCTAAATACGGGCTTGGGATATGGCTACACCTTC

V: TRBV20-1
D: .
size: .
J: TRBJ1-5
CDR3: CSASFGTTYSNQPQHF
DNA: TGCAGTGCTAGTTTCGGGACAACTTATAGCAATCAGCCCCAGCATTTT

V: TRBV4-2
D: TRBD2
size: few
J: TRBJ2-2
CDR3: CASSQFRLAGGDGGELFF
DNA: TGTGCCAGCAGCCAATTTCGCCTAGCGGGAGGCGATGGCGGGGAGCTGTTTTTT

V: TRBV3-1
D: .
size: few
J: TRBJ2-7
CDR3: CASSQQIGSDEQYF
DNA: TGTGCCAGCAGCCAGCAAATAGGTTCGGACGAGCAGTACTTC